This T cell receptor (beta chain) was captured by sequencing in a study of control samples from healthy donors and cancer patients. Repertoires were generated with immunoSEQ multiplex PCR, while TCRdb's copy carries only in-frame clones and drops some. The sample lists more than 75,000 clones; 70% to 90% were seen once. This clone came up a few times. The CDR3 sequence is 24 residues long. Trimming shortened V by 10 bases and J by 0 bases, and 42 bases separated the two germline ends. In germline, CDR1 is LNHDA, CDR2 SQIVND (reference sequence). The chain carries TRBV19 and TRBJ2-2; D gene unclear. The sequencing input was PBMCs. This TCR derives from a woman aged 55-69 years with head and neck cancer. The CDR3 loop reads CATTKWGPNNYFYSGGSNTGELFF. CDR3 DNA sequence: TGTGCCACTACAAAGTGGGGTCCCAACAACTATTTTTATTCAGGCGGCTCGAACACCGGGGAGCTGTTTTTT.